The clone carrying this T cell receptor (beta chain) has ten or more counts. The data are from a study of blood T cell repertoires in COVID-19. About the research overall: Material from acute and convalescent COVID-19 was sourced from the United States, Italy and Spain. T cells, B-cell-depleted T cells, or PBMCs supplied cDNA or gDNA.

Per the original data handling: Amplified reference gene primers provided the basis for estimating nucleated cell counts. Generated by immunoSEQ multiplex PCR, the TCRdb table keeps only in-frame clones and is missing some. V and J calls and clone size come straight from that table; D and trimming were deduced from the DNA. Among 200,000 to 300,000 clones listed, 84% were seen once. Per the germline V gene, CDR1 is SGHRS and CDR2 is YFSETQ. CDR3 length: 13 residues. Trimming stripped 5 bases from V and 13 bases from J, with 19 bases between. The chain couples TRBV5-1 to TRBJ2-1; tentative D call: TRBD1 (6 bases). Sample: peripheral blood. The sequence was obtained from a man aged 35-49 years who had recovered from COVID-19. The CDR3 sequence is CASSQLIQGFQFF. The CDR3 DNA sequence: TGCGCCAGCAGTCAGCTAATACAGGGATTCCAGTTCTTC.